This T cell receptor (beta chain) was found in a study of tumor-infiltrating lymphocytes in primary liver carcinoma. Overall study context: Tumors were stage T1-T3 N0M0, roughly 4.2 to 11 cm across. Overall study findings and caveats: Researchers found tumor-adjacent and tumor-blood pairs overlapped less than tumor region pairs.

The germline V and J ends were trimmed by 3 bases and 3 bases, with 14 bases remaining between them. CDR3 length equals 15 residues. CDR1 MNHNY and CDR2 SVGAGI come from the germline V gene (reference sequence). This clonotype was seen a few times. The target antigen is unknown. A much larger clonotype is one base distant, so this may be a read error. A primer matching the constant region was used to make TCR beta cDNA from approximately 500 ng of total RNA. Nested multiplex PCR, run for three rounds with slightly modified ARM-PCR, yielded TCR beta libraries. PCR rounds one and two used TRBV1-TRBV30 forward primers with a C-beta reverse primer for roughly 9 cycles each. TCRdb re-called the multiplex PCR reads through MiXCR, storing one row per CDR3 protein. The sample includes about 320,000 distinct CDR3 sequences, roughly 60% of them seen just once. The source of the blood RNA was unsorted whole blood, and germline DNA was extracted as well.

This chain joins TRBV6-6 and TRBJ1-1; D may be TRBD1 (6 bases). What was sequenced was peripheral blood. The receptor comes from a man in his forties with primary liver carcinoma and hepatitis B virus infection. For the CDR3, the DNA is TGTGCCAGCAGTTATCCCGGGACATGGCACACTGAAGCTTTCTTT. Its translation is CASSYPGTWHTEAFF.